The sequence of this TCR beta chain was determined in a study of cytomegalovirus exposure and HLA in healthy donors. Germline V lookup: CDR1 SGHVS, CDR2 FQNEAQ. The CDR3 runs 16 residues. This clone has just a few counts. Its antigen is not known. The PCR made use of 60 Vbeta and 13 Jbeta primers. TCRdb's table, derived via immunoSEQ multiplex PCR, lists solely in-frame clones and lacks some. Here the sample spans about 110,000 clones, 74% being singletons. Study observations and caveats: A list of approximately 160 TCR beta chains associated with cytomegalovirus was given.

The sequenced sample consisted of PBMCs. This clonotype originated in a man aged 45-65 years in good health and CMV-seropositive. The chain links TRBV7-8 to TRBJ2-5, with TRBD2 identical over 14 bases. The J call may be wrong; the DNA end is better matched by TRBJ2-7. The CDR3 DNA is TGTGCCAGCAGAGAGGGACTAGCGGGGGACTCCTACGAGCAGTACTTC. The encoded protein is CASREGLAGDSYEQYF.